What follows is one T cell receptor beta chain and its context. A few counts support this clonotype. The antigen it recognizes is unknown. Base-call qualities are not available, and no considerably larger clone is one nucleotide away. The library was prepared using 5' RACE. Sequencing took place on an Illumina HiSeq 2500. The second PCR ran for roughly 7 to 11 cycles and used a J-beta primer mix along with a sample-barcoded 5' primer. A template-switch 5' adaptor carrying 12 random nucleotides introduced a unique molecular identifier onto each TCR beta cDNA molecule. Each sample yielded at least 3 million CDR3-containing paired-end reads. The Mint cDNA synthesis kit, primed by a TRBC-specific oligonucleotide, was used to synthesize first-strand cDNA from all RNA. After uracil-DNA glycosylase treatment, a first 18-cycle PCR used universal primers M1SS and BC2_uni_R on all cDNA. On the study's bioinformatics: Each sample was normalized by randomly selecting 1 million high-quality reads, each carrying a distinct molecular identifier. Reads sharing molecular identifiers were discarded rather than binned into consensus sequences. MiTCR, run with a Q25 quality threshold and the strictest error-elimination algorithm, handled CDR3 identification, clonotype clustering and error correction. A nonparametric unseen species model with Euler transformation was used to estimate a lower bound on total TCR beta diversity. Starting from the raw public reads, TCRdb applied fastp trimming at Q25, assembled clones with MiXCR and retained in-frame beta chains. When rows share a CDR3 protein, they turn into one entry using the most common DNA and genes. The V and J calls, along with clone size, are taken from TCRdb and not from the paper's own processing. This sample holds 800,000 or so distinct CDR3 sequences; under 80% were observed only once. The top ten clonotypes cover about 30% of the sample.

Trimming accounts for 0 bases at V and 5 bases at J, while the number of junction bases matched to no gene is 10. The germline V gene specifies SGHRS as CDR1 and YFSETQ as CDR2. Taken from cysteine to phenylalanine, the CDR3 has 17 residues. This entry keeps only the CDR3 DNA: 51 bases, framed from base 1. This entry is derived from a study of blood T cells in healthy people across ages (dated by TCRdb to the mid-2010s). Turning to the overall study: In model experiments, template switching captured about one uniquely barcoded TCR beta cDNA molecule for every two T cells. The study measured age-related changes in TCR beta repertoire diversity using deep sequencing normalized with unique cDNA molecular identifiers. Four age groups were formed from the donors: young (average approximately 15 years), middle-aged (less than 40), aged (62) and long-lived (about 80). Using the same blood draw, the study looked at two additional independent replicas of 1 million unique cDNA reads for two donors, one aged 18 to 30 and the other aged 80 or older. To avoid experimental bias, donors of different ages were randomly spread across the sequencing lanes.

What the authors observed across the whole study: Observed TCR beta diversity per million T cells fell roughly linearly with age, and a significant reduction was already apparent by age about 43. Donor CMV infection status was unknown, potentially confounding age-related changes in expanded clonotypes. Estimates of total diversity from one million sequenced T cells were regarded as lower bounds and underestimates. Since profiling was done on bulk unsorted PBMCs, naive and antigen-experienced compartments could not be conclusively compared. Observed TCR beta diversity correlated strongly with the percentage of naive T cells measured by flow cytometry. Compared with the aged group, more naive CD4+ T cells, fewer expanded clones and increased TCR diversity were shown by the long-lived group, suggesting age selection.

The 35 to 40 donors, aged about 6 to 95 years, were systemically healthy Caucasian individuals from Russia. Each donor gave around 9 milliliters of peripheral blood, collected into EDTA-treated Vacutainer tubes. Ficoll-Paque density-gradient centrifugation was used to isolate PBMCs, with at least 7 million per sample. Total RNA, at least 6 micrograms per sample, was extracted from PBMCs with Trizol reagent. For every donor, an aliquot of PBMCs went through flow cytometry to measure the percentages of naive CD45RAhigh/CD27high T cells. This receptor was taken from a man aged 25-40 years in good health. Input material: blood. The chain employs TRBV5-1 and TRBJ2-1; 8 bases in between match TRBD2. The CDR3 region: CASSLGGAGGPNNEQFF. The sequenced DNA: TGCGCCAGCAGCTTGGGTGGGGCGGGGGGCCCTAACAATGAGCAGTTCTTC.